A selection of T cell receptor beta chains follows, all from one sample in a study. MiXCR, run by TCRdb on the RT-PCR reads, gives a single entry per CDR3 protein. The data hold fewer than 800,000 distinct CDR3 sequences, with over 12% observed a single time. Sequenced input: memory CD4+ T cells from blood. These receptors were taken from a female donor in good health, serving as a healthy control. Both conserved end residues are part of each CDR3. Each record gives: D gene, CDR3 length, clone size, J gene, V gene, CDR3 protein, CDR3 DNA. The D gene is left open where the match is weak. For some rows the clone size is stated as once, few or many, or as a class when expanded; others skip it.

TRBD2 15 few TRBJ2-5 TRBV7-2 CASSWSGGPQETQYF TGTGCCAGCAGCTGGTCGGGAGGGCCCCAAGAGACCCAGTACTTC
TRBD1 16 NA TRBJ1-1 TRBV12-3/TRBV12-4 CASTPRTGMSSTEAFF TGTGCCAGCACACCAAGGACAGGGATGTCGAGTACTGAAGCTTTCTTT
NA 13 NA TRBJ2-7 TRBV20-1 CSAFRAALYEQYF TGCAGTGCCTTCAGGGCGGCCCTCTACGAGCAGTACTTC
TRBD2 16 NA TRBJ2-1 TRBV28 CASIDTGTSGYYLLFF TGTGCCAGCATTGACACCGGGACTAGCGGGTACTATTTACTGTTCTTC
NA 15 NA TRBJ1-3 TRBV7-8 CASSADRAFGNTIYF TGTGCCAGCAGCGCAGATAGGGCGTTCGGAAACACCATATATTTT
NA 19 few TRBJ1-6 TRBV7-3 CASSLRLEARREVNSPLHF TGTGCCAGCAGCTTAAGGCTTGAGGCTCGGAGGGAGGTAAATTCACCCCTCCACTTT
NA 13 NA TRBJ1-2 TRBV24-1 CATSDRQVGGYTF TGTGCCACCAGTGACCGACAGGTTGGAGGCTACACCTTC
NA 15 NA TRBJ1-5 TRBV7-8 CASSLGAGYNQPQHF TGTGCCAGCAGCTTAGGGGCAGGCTATAATCAGCCCCAGCATTTT
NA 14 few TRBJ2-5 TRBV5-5 CASSDDPFGETQYF TGTGCCAGCAGCGACGACCCGTTCGGGGAGACCCAGTACTTC
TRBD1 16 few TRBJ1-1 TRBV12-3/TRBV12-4 CASSPPGQYMNTEAFF TGTGCCAGCAGTCCCCCGGGACAGTATATGAACACTGAAGCTTTCTTT
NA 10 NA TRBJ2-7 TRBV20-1 CSALGTEQYF TGCAGTGCCCTGGGAACCGAGCAGTACTTC
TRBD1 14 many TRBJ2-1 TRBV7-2 CASSLERGRNEQFF TGTGCCAGCAGCTTAGAGAGGGGGCGCAATGAGCAGTTCTTC
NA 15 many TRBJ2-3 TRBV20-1 CSGYPADESTDTQYF TGCAGTGGGTACCCCGCGGACGAGAGCACAGATACGCAGTATTTT
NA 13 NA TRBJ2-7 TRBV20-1 CSREQGGTYEQYF TGCAGCAGGGAGCAGGGAGGAACCTACGAGCAGTACTTC
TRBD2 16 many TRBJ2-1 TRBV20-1 CSAGGASGTGGNEQFF TGCAGTGCCGGGGGGGCTAGCGGGACCGGTGGGAATGAGCAGTTCTTC
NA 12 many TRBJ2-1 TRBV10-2 CASSPTVNEQFF TGCGCCAGCAGTCCGACTGTCAATGAGCAGTTCTTC
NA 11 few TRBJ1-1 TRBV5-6 CASSLGGAAFF TGTGCCAGCAGCTTGGGGGGAGCAGCCTTCTTT
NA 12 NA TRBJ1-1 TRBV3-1 CASSQVETEAFF TGTGCCAGCAGCCAAGTGGAAACTGAAGCTTTCTTT
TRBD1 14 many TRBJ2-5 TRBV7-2 CASSLTGGQETQYF TGTGCCAGCAGCTTGACAGGGGGCCAAGAGACCCAGTACTTC
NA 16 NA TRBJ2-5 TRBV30 CAWTSGASGVQETQYF TGTGCCTGGACCTCTGGAGCCTCGGGGGTCCAAGAGACCCAGTACTTC
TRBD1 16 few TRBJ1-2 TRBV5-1 CASSPEGQPALYGYTF TGCGCCAGCAGCCCCGAGGGACAGCCAGCCCTCTATGGCTACACCTTC
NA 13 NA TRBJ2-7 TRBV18 CASSPPVLDEQYF TGTGCCAGCTCACCACCCGTACTGGACGAGCAGTACTTC
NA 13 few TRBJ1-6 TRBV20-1 CSAPSHDNSPLHF TGCAGTGCCCCCAGCCACGATAATTCACCCCTCCACTTT
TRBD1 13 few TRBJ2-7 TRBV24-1 CATSLQGATQQYF TGTGCCACCAGTTTACAGGGGGCTACGCAGCAGTACTTC
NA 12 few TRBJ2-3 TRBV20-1 CSGHESTDTQYF TGCAGTGGACACGAAAGCACAGATACGCAGTATTTT
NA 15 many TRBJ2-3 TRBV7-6 CASIRSGVNTDTQYF TGTGCCAGCATCCGATCGGGAGTTAACACAGATACGCAGTATTTT